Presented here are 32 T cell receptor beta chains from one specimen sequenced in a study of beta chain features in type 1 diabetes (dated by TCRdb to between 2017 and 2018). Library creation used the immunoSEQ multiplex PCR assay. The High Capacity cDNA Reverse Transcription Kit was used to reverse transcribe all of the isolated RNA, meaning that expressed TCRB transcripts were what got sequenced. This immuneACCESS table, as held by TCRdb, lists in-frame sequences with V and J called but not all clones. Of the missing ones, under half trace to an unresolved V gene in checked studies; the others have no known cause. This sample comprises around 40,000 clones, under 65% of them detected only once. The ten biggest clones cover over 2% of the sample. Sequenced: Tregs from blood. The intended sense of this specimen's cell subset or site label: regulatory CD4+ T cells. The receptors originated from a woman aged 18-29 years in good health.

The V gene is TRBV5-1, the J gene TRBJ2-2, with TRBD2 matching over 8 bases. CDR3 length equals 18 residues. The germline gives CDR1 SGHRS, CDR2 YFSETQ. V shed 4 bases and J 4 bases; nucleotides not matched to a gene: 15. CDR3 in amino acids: CASSLTPREGHITGELFF. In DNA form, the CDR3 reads TGCGCCAGCAGCCTCACCCCCCGGGAGGGCCATATCACCGGGGAGCTGTTTTTT.

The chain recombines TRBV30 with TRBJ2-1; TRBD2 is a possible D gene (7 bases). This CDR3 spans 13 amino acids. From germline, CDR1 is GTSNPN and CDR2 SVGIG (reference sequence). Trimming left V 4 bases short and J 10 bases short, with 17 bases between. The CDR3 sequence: CAWNVRGGLEQFF. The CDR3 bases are TGTGCCTGGAATGTAAGGGGGGGACTAGAGCAGTTCTTC.

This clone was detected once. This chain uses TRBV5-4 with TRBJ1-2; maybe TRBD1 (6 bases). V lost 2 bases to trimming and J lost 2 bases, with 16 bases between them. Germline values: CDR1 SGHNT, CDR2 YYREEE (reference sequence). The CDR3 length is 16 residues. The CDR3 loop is CASSFPTGSRNYGYTF. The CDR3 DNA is TGTGCCAGCAGCTTTCCGACAGGCTCCAGGAACTATGGCTACACCTTC.

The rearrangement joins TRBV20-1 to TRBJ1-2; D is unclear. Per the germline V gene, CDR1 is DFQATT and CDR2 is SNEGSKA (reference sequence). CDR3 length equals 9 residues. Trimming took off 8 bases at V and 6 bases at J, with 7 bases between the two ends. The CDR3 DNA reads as TGCAGTCCCTCTAATGGCTACACCTTC. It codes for CSPSNGYTF.

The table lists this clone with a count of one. The CDR3 sequence is CSVAGQANYGYTF. In DNA, the CDR3 is TGCAGCGTGGCGGGACAGGCTAACTATGGCTACACCTTC. The chain uses TRBV29-1 and TRBJ1-2, with 8 bases that match TRBD1. The V gene's germline CDR1 is SQVTM and CDR2 ANQGSEA. The trim removed 6 bases at V and 0 bases at J, leaving 3 bases unmatched. The CDR3 has 13 amino acids.

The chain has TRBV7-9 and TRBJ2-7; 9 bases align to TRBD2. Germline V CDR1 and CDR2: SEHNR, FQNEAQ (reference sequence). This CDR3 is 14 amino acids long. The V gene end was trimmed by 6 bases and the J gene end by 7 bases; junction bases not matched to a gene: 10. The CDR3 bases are TGTGCCAGCAGGGGTAGCGGGAGCCAGGGGGAGCAGTACTTC. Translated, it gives CASRGSGSQGEQYF.

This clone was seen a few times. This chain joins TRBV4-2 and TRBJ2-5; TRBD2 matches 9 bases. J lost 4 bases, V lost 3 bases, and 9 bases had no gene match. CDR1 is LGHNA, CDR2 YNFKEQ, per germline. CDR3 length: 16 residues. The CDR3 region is CASSHGAGGSAETQYF. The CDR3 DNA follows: TGTGCCAGCAGCCATGGTGCGGGAGGGTCGGCAGAGACCCAGTACTTC.

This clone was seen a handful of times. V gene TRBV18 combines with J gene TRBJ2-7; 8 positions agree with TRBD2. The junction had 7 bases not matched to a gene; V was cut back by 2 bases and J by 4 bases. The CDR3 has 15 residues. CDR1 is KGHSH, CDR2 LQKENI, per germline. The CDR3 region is CASSPFSGNGYEQYF. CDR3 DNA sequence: TGTGCCAGCTCACCATTTAGCGGGAACGGGTACGAGCAGTACTTC.

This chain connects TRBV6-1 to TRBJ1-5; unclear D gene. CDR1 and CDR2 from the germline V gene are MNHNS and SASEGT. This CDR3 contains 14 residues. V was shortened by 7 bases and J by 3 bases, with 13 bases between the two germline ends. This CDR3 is CASNRYSSNQPQHF. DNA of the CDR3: TGTGCCAGCAATCGGTACAGTTCCAATCAGCCCCAGCATTTT.

The chain's CDR3 is CASSPARGQGTHNEQFF. The CDR3 nucleotides read TGTGCCAGCAGCCCGGCCCGGGGACAGGGAACCCACAATGAGCAGTTCTTC. V usage is TRBV7-3 and J usage is TRBJ2-1, with 9 bases lining up with TRBD1. The CDR3 spans 17 residues. Unmatched junction bases numbered 13, after V lost 5 bases and J lost 5 bases. Germline values: CDR1 SGHTA, CDR2 FQGTGA.

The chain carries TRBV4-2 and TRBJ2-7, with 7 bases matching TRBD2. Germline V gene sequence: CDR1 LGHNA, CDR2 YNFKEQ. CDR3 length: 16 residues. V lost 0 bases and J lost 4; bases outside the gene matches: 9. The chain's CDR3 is CASSQDNWLAEYEQYF. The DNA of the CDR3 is TGTGCCAGCAGCCAAGATAACTGGCTAGCGGAATACGAGCAGTACTTC.

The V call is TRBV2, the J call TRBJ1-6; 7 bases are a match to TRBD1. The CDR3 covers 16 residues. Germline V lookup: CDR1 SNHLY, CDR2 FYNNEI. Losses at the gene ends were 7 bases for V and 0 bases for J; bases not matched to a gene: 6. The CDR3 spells CASIETGSSYNSPLHF. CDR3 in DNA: TGTGCCAGCATTGAGACAGGGAGCTCCTATAATTCACCCCTCCACTTT.

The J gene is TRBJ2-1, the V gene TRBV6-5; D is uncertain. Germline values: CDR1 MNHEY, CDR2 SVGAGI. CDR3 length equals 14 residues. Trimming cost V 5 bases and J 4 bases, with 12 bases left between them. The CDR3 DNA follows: TGTGCCAGCAGTCGCAAAGAGCGATACAATGAGCAGTTCTTC. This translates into CASSRKERYNEQFF.

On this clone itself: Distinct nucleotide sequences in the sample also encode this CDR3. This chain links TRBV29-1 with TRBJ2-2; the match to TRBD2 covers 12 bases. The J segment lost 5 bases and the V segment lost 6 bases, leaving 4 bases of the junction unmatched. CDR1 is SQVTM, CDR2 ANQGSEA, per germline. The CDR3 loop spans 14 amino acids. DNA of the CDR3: TGCAGCGTCCGACTAGCGGGAGCTACCGGGGAGCTGTTTTTT. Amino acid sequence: CSVRLAGATGELFF.

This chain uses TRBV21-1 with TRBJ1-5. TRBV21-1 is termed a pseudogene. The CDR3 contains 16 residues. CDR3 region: CASTHLRAGRYQPQHF. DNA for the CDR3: TGTGCCAGCACCCATTTGAGGGCGGGACGATATCAGCCCCAGCATTTT.

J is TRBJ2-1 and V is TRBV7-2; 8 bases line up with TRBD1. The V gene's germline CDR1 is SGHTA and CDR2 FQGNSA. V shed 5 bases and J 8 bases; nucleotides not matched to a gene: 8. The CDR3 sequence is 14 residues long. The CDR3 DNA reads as TGTGCCAGCAGCCCCGCAGGGGGCAACGATGAGCAGTTCTTC. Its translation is CASSPAGGNDEQFF.

The CDR3 sequence: CSASRQGEAFF. CDR3 sequence (DNA): TGCAGTGCTAGTAGACAGGGTGAAGCTTTCTTT. The chain links TRBV20-1 to TRBJ1-1; TRBD1 agrees at 7 bases. Per the germline V gene, CDR1 is DFQATT and CDR2 is SNEGSKA (reference sequence). Trimming at V came to 3 bases and at J to 7 bases, leaving 2 bases not matched to a gene. CDR3 length equals 11 residues.

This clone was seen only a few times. CDR3 in DNA: TGTGCCAGCAGCTTGAAGCGGGAGGGCCGCAGGGGCACAGATACGCAGTATTTT. Translated, it gives CASSLKREGRRGTDTQYF. The chain combines TRBV7-9 with TRBJ2-3; 10 bases fit TRBD2. With V trimmed by 3 bases and J by 1 base, 10 bases remained unmatched. Germline V lookup: CDR1 SEHNR, CDR2 FQNEAQ (reference sequence). The CDR3 consists of 18 residues.

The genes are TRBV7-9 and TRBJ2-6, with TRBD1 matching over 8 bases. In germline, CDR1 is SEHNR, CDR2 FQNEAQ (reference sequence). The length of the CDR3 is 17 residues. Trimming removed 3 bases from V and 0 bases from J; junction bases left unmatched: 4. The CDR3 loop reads CASSFDRGSSGANVLTF. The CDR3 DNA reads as TGTGCCAGCAGCTTCGACAGGGGTAGCTCTGGGGCCAACGTCCTGACTTTC.

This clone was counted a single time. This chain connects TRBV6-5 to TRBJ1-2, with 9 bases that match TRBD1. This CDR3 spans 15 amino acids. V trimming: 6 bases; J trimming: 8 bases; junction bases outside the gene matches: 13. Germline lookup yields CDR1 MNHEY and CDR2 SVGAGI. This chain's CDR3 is CASSRYIQGAGGYTF. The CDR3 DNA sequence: TGTGCCAGCAGCCGATACATACAGGGGGCTGGCGGCTACACCTTC.

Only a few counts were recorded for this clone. Here the CDR3 reads CASSRSDSEAFF. In nucleotides, the CDR3 is TGTGCCAGCAGTCGGTCGGACTCTGAAGCTTTCTTT. The chain joins TRBV6-5 to TRBJ1-1; D uncertain. The V end lost 5 bases, the J end lost 6 bases, and 10 bases lay between the germline ends. The CDR3 is 12 amino acids. Germline V gene sequence: CDR1 MNHEY, CDR2 SVGAGI.

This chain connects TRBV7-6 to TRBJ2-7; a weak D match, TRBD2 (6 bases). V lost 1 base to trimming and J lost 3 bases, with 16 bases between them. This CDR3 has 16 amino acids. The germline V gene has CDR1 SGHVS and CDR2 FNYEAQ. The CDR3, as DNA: TGTGCCAGCAGCTTAGGGGGCGGACTCGGGGGCTACGAGCAGTACTTC. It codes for CASSLGGGLGGYEQYF.

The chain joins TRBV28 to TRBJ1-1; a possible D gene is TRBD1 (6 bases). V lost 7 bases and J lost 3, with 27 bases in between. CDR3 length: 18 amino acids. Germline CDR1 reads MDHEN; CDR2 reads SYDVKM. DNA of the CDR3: TGTGCCAGCATCGTATCGGCGGGGGGCGCGGAACCTTACACTGAAGCTTTCTTT. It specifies CASIVSAGGAEPYTEAFF.

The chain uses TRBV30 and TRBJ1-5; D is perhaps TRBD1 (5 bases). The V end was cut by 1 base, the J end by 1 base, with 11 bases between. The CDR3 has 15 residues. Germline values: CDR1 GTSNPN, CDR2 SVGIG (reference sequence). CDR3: CAWSGGGMSNQPQHF. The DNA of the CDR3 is TGTGCCTGGAGTGGCGGGGGGATGAGCAATCAGCCCCAGCATTTT.

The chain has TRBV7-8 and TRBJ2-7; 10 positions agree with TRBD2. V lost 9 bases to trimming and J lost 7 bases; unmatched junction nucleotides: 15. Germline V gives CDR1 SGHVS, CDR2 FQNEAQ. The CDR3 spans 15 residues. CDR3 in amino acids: CASRKGAGGPGEQYF. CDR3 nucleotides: TGTGCCAGTAGGAAGGGAGCGGGAGGGCCAGGGGAGCAGTACTTC.

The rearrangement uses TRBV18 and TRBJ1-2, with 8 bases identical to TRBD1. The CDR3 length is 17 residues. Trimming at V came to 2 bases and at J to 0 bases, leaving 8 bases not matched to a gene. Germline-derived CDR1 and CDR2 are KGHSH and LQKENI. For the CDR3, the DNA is TGTGCCAGCTCACCAGCGAGACAGGGGACGACTAACTATGGCTACACCTTC. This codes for CASSPARQGTTNYGYTF. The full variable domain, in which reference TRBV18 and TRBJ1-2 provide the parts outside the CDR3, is NAGVMQNPRHLVRRRGQEARLRCSPMKGHSHVYWYRQLPEEGLKFMVYLQKENIIDESGMPKERFSAEFPKEGPSILRIQQVVRGDSAAYFCASSPARQGTTNYGYTFGSGTRLTVV.

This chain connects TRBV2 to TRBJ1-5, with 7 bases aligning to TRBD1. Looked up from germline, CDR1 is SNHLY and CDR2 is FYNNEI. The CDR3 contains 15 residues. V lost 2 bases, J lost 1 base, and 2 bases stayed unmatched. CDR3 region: CASSEQGQSNQPQHF. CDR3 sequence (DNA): TGTGCCAGCAGTGAACAGGGACAGAGCAATCAGCCCCAGCATTTT.

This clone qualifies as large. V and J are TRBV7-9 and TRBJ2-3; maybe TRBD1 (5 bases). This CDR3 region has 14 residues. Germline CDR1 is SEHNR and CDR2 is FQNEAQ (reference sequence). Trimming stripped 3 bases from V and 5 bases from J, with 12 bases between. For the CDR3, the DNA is TGTGCCAGCAGCTTGACCACAGGAATAGATACGCAGTATTTT. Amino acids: CASSLTTGIDTQYF.

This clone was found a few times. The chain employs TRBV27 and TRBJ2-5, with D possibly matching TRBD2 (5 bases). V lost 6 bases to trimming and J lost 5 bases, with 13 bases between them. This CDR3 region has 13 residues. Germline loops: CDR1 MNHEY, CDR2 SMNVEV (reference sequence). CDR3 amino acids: CASRDSGGETQYF. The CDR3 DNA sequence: TGTGCCAGCAGGGACTCCGGCGGGGAGACCCAGTACTTC.

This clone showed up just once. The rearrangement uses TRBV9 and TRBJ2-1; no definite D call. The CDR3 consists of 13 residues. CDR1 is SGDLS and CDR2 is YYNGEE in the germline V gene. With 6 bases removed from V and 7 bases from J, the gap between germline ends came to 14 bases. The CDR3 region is CASTPRGGNEQFF. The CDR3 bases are TGTGCCAGCACCCCCCGTGGCGGTAATGAGCAGTTCTTC.

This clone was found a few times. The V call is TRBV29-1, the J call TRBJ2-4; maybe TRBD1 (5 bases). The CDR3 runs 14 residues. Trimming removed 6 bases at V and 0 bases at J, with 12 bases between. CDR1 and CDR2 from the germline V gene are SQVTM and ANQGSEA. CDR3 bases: TGCAGCGTAACAGGTTTCTTAGCCAAAAACATTCAGTACTTC. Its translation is CSVTGFLAKNIQYF.

The CDR3 coding sequence is TGTGCCAGCAGTTTATTCCAGGGGGATCGTGGCTACACCTTC. Amino acids: CASSLFQGDRGYTF. This chain uses TRBV27 with TRBJ1-2; 7 bases align to TRBD1. The CDR3 extends over 14 amino acids. The germline V gene encodes CDR1 MNHEY and CDR2 SMNVEV (reference sequence). V shed 1 base, J shed 7 bases, and the junction held 6 bases outside the gene matches.